Reported below is one T cell receptor beta chain. The target antigen is unknown. Lysates of CMV-infected fibroblasts at approximately 9.4 ug/mL stimulated these cells. Memory cells lacking CD40L and CD69 with high CD45RO were sorted. A roughly 17-hour stimulation of CD8-depleted PBMCs used anti-CD28/CD49d costimulation, CD40-blocking antibody and enfuvirtide. CDR1 is KGHDR and CDR2 is SFDVKD in the germline V gene. The CDR3 length is 16 residues. Trimming removed 4 bases from V and 4 bases from J; junction bases left unmatched: 7. The data stem from a study of persistence of HIV-infected CD4 T cells. About the study: Blood samples, up to roughly 200 mL, came from multiple time points, except a couple of leukapheresis donors sampled once.

The immunoSEQ assay was version 4, run in survey mode. Repertoires were generated with immunoSEQ multiplex PCR, while TCRdb's copy carries only in-frame clones and drops some. The sample lists fewer than 30,000 clones, more than 75% occurring once. The sequence was obtained from an adult man with HIV who was CMV-seropositive. This sample comprised CD4+ T cells sorted from PBMCs after 18-hour stimulation, obtained from a patient who received antiretroviral therapy. This sequence joins TRBV24-1 and TRBJ1-3; the match to TRBD1 covers 9 bases. CDR3 nucleotides: TGTGCCACCAGTGACCCACGGGACAGGGACGGAAACACCATATATTTT. Protein: CATSDPRDRDGNTIYF.